The 32 T cell receptor beta chains below come from one sample, sequenced in a study of T cell repertoires in cytomegalovirus infection. Antigen specificity for these receptors is unknown. One entry per CDR3 protein results from TCRdb running MiXCR on the reads. The repertoire holds approximately 270,000 distinct CDR3 sequences, under 25% seen once, with approximately 19% in the top ten. The sample was cultured PBMCs, taken from culture after CMV antigen stimulation. These receptors all stem from a human donor in good health (CMV status not recorded). Some clones in this sample may be carry-over from other donors' samples.

The genes are TRBV11-2 and TRBJ2-3; a possible D gene is TRBD1 (5 bases). The germline V and J ends were trimmed by 0 bases and 4 bases, with 8 bases remaining between them. The CDR3 runs to 14 residues. Germline assignment: CDR1 SGHAT and CDR2 FQNNGV. The CDR3 region is CASSLDLTADTQYF. The CDR3 DNA reads as TGTGCCAGCAGCTTAGATCTGACAGCAGATACGCAGTATTTT.

Comments on this clonotype: Mismatch with germline at one junction end may stem from a read error. The rearrangement uses TRBV12-3 or TRBV12-4 and TRBJ2-1; 8 bases fit TRBD1. This CDR3 has 15 amino acids. The CDR3 protein is CASSTRRQGSNEQFF. The CDR3 DNA sequence: TGTGCCAGCAGCACCCGACGACAGGGGAGCAATGAGCAGTTCTTT.

There are many counts of this clonotype. The chain is built from TRBV24-1 and TRBJ2-1; 9 nucleotides match TRBD2. J lost 5 bases, V lost 5 bases, and 3 bases had no gene match. The CDR3 loop spans 14 amino acids. Per germline, CDR1 KGHDR and CDR2 SFDVKD. For the CDR3, the DNA is TGTGCCACCAGTGTGGAGCGGGAGGACAATGAGCAGTTCTTC. This codes for CATSVEREDNEQFF.

At least ten counts were recorded for this clonotype. The rearrangement joins TRBV7-2 to TRBJ2-5, with D possibly TRBD2 on 6 matching bases. Germline-derived CDR1 and CDR2 are SGHTA and FQGNSA. This CDR3 comprises 14 residues. Trimming pared 1 base from V and 5 bases from J, leaving 11 bases between. This CDR3 is CASSLDLALETQYF. Here the CDR3 DNA reads TGTGCCAGCAGCTTAGATCTAGCGTTGGAGACCCAGTACTTC.

This clonotype was seen many times. The CDR3 is CASSLYLSGASTDTQYF. The CDR3 region has the DNA TGTGCCAGCAGCTTATATCTATCTGGTGCCTCCACAGATACGCAGTATTTT. This chain joins TRBV11-3 and TRBJ2-3; D not resolved. This CDR3 is built from 17 residues. The V end lost 2 bases, the J end lost 2 bases, and 17 bases lay between the germline ends. Germline CDR1 SGHNT, CDR2 YENEEA.

This clonotype showed up just a few times. V is TRBV20-1 and J is TRBJ2-7, with TRBD1 matching over 9 bases. Germline assignment: CDR1 DFQATT and CDR2 SNEGSKA (reference sequence). This CDR3 is 13 amino acids long. The chain's CDR3 is CIPGQGEPYEQYV. The CDR3 region has the DNA TGCATCCCGGGACAGGGAGAACCCTACGAGCAGTACGTC.

This clonotype was seen ten or more times. The chain combines TRBV7-2 with TRBJ2-3; no clear D. The germline gives CDR1 SGHTA, CDR2 FQGNSA. The CDR3 contains 15 residues. V lost 5 bases to trimming and J lost 1 base, with 13 bases between them. The chain's CDR3 is CASSERRMGTDTQYF. The DNA for the CDR3 is TGTGCCAGCAGCGAACGACGGATGGGCACAGATACGCAGTATTTT.

This clonotype was counted between two and nine times. The V call is TRBV5-6, the J call TRBJ2-7; either TRBD1 or TRBD2 may supply D (5 bases each). CDR1 is SGHDT and CDR2 is YYEEEE in the germline V gene. V was cut by 2 bases and J by 0 bases, with 15 bases left in between. The CDR3 consists of 16 residues. CDR3 bases: TGTGCCAGCAGCTTTTTTGGGGGAGATCCCTCCTACGAGCAGTACGTC. Translated, it gives CASSFFGGDPSYEQYV.

Only a few counts were recorded for this clonotype. This rearrangement joins TRBV5-1 to TRBJ2-7; the match to TRBD2 covers 8 bases. Germline V lookup: CDR1 SGHRS, CDR2 YFSETQ. Trimming cost V 4 bases and J 7 bases; bases outside gene matches: 13. CDR3 length: 15 amino acids. DNA for the CDR3: TGCGCCAGCAGCCGTGAAGCGGGAGAGTCGGGGGAGCAGTACTTC. It specifies CASSREAGESGEQYF. The full variable domain, its missing parts supplied by reference TRBV5-1 and TRBJ2-7, is KAGVTQTPRYLIKTRGQQVTLSCSPISGHRSVSWYQQTPGQGLQFLFEYFSETQRNKGNFPGRFSGRQFSNSRSEMNVSTLELGDSALYLCASSREAGESGEQYFGPGTRLTVT.

The chain couples TRBV20-1 to TRBJ1-4, with D unresolved. The V gene lost 5 bases and the J gene lost 3 bases, with 10 bases spanning the gap. The germline CDR1 and CDR2 sequences are DFQATT and SNEGSKA (reference sequence). The CDR3 consists of 13 residues. The CDR3 nucleotides read TGCAGTGCTCCGGACCGGTCTAATGAAAAACTGTTTTTT. It yields the protein CSAPDRSNEKLFF.

This chain joins TRBV4-2 and TRBJ2-1; 16 bases match TRBD2. The V and J ends lost 2 bases and 10 bases, in that order; junction bases with no gene match: 11. The CDR3 spans 18 residues. Germline values: CDR1 LGHNA, CDR2 YNFKEQ. The CDR3 DNA is TGTGCCAGCAGCCAACCCGGGACTAGCGGGAGGGCCTACTCCGAGCAGTTCTTC. Translating gives CASSQPGTSGRAYSEQFF.

A few counts support this clonotype. The V gene is TRBV10-3, the J gene TRBJ2-7, with D maybe TRBD1 (6 bases). The CDR3 consists of 13 residues. V lost 10 bases to trimming and J lost 1 base, with 14 bases between them. Per the germline V gene, CDR1 is ENHRY and CDR2 is SYGVKD. As DNA, the CDR3 is TGTGCCACCTCAGGGGATGATTCCTACGAGCAGTACGTC. This gives the protein CATSGDDSYEQYV.

Notes on this clonotype: A read error may be the cause here, since a much bigger clone is one base away. The V and J genes are TRBV7-9 and TRBJ2-1; tentatively, D is TRBD2 (7 bases). There are 15 residues in the CDR3. Deletions cut 2 bases from V and 7 bases from J, with 15 bases between. Germline values: CDR1 SEHNR, CDR2 FQNEAQ (reference sequence). The CDR3 nucleotides read TGTGCCAGCAGCTTATTAGTGGGAGGGGGTAATGAGCAGTTCTTC. Protein sequence: CASSLLVGGGNEQFF.

This clonotype was detected ten times or more. The genes are TRBV7-6 and TRBJ2-1; TRBD2 matches at 10 bases. The ends lost 4 bases at V and 1 base at J; junction bases unmatched: 1. Looked up from germline, CDR1 is SGHVS and CDR2 is FNYEAQ. This CDR3 spans 15 amino acids. The CDR3 spells CASSSLAGSYNEQFF. CDR3 DNA: TGTGCCAGCAGCTCACTAGCGGGATCCTACAATGAGCAGTTCTTC.

This rearrangement joins TRBV5-1 to TRBJ2-3; 9 positions agree with TRBD2. Trimming cost V 0 bases and J 5 bases; bases outside gene matches: 4. CDR3 size: 15 residues. CDR1 is SGHRS and CDR2 is YFSETQ in the germline V gene. The CDR3 DNA reads as TGCGCCAGCAGCTTGGACGAGACTAGCGGAGATACGCAGTATTTT. Protein sequence: CASSLDETSGDTQYF.

This clonotype has at least ten counts. This chain uses TRBV6-2 or TRBV6-3 with TRBJ2-6; 8 nucleotides align to TRBD2. The CDR3 runs 16 residues. In germline, CDR1 is MNHEY, CDR2 SVGEGT. J gave up 2 bases and V 2 bases, and 2 bases lay outside the gene matches. As DNA, the CDR3 is TGTGCCAGCAGTTACACGGGGGGGGCTGGGGCCAACGTCCTGACTTTC. Translation: CASSYTGGAGANVLTF.

This clonotype was recorded at least ten times. V is TRBV19 and J is TRBJ2-3; 8 positions match TRBD2. The length of the CDR3 is 15 residues. Germline assignment: CDR1 LNHDA and CDR2 SQIVND (reference sequence). V was pared by 7 bases and J by 3 bases, with 9 bases of the junction left unmatched. The CDR3 loop is CASTYSSGSTDTQYF. CDR3 DNA: TGTGCCAGTACCTACTCGAGCGGGAGTACAGATACGCAGTATTTT.

This clonotype was detected many times. The chain has TRBV7-2 and TRBJ2-3, with 8 bases identical to TRBD2. Trimming took 5 bases from V and 4 from J; bases not matched to a gene: 8. CDR1 is SGHTA, CDR2 FQGNSA, per germline. The CDR3 spans 15 residues. The CDR3 sequence: CASSPGSGRADTQYF. CDR3 sequence (DNA): TGTGCCAGCAGCCCCGGCAGCGGGAGAGCAGATACGCAGTATTTT.

The chain has TRBV11-2 and TRBJ1-1; maybe TRBD1 (6 bases). Germline V gives CDR1 SGHAT, CDR2 FQNNGV. CDR3 size: 15 residues. The V end lost 2 bases, the J end lost 3 bases, and 13 bases lay between the germline ends. The DNA for the CDR3 is TGTGCCAGCAGCTTAAATGGAGGGGGTCACACTGAAGCTTTCTTT. Protein sequence: CASSLNGGGHTEAFF. The full variable domain, its missing parts supplied by reference TRBV11-2 and TRBJ1-1, is EAGVAQSPRYKIIEKRQSVAFWCNPISGHATLYWYQQILGQGPKLLIQFQNNGVVDDSQLPKDRFSAERLKGVDSTLKIQPAKLEDSAVYLCASSLNGGGHTEAFFGQGTRLTVV.

The V call is TRBV20-1, the J call TRBJ1-2; no firm D call. This CDR3 region has 13 residues. The germline gives CDR1 DFQATT, CDR2 SNEGSKA (reference sequence). The V and J ends lost 4 bases and 3 bases respectively, with 12 bases between them. The CDR3 DNA follows: TGCAGTGCTACTGGGCCAGTTGACTATGGCTACACCTTC. Its protein product is CSATGPVDYGYTF.

This chain's CDR3 is CASSLKGQGLGDVANYGYTF. CDR3 sequence (DNA): TGTGCCAGCAGCTTAAAGGGCCAGGGCCTCGGAGACGTTGCTAACTATGGCTACACCTTC. The chain combines TRBV7-8 with TRBJ1-2; TRBD1 might be the D (5 bases). Germline V CDR1 and CDR2: SGHVS, FQNEAQ. The CDR3 covers 20 residues. Trimming left V 2 bases short and J 0 bases short, with 25 bases between.

This clonotype was counted many times. This chain links TRBV14 with TRBJ2-3; 8 bases fit TRBD2. The V segment lost 6 bases and the J segment 5 bases; nucleotides outside the gene matches: 13. This CDR3 comprises 16 residues. The germline V gene encodes CDR1 SGHDN and CDR2 FVKESK. The CDR3, as DNA: TGTGCCAGCAGTCTCCAGCGGGAGTCTGGGGAAGATACGCAGTATTTT. Encoded protein: CASSLQRESGEDTQYF.

The gene calls are TRBV12-3 or TRBV12-4 and TRBJ2-1; 9 positions match TRBD2. CDR3 length equals 15 residues. Unmatched junction bases numbered 11, after V lost 6 bases and J lost 8 bases. The CDR3: CASSLGLASVYEQFF. DNA for the CDR3: TGTGCCAGCAGCCTCGGACTAGCGAGTGTGTATGAGCAGTTCTTC.

The V and J genes are TRBV7-9 and TRBJ2-1; the D gene is possibly TRBD2 (5 bases). With 5 bases removed from V and 5 bases from J, the gap between germline ends came to 10 bases. CDR3 size: 13 residues. Germline V CDR1 and CDR2: SEHNR, FQNEAQ (reference sequence). The DNA of the CDR3 is TGTGCCAGCAGCCCTGAGCGGAACAATGAGCAGTTCTTC. This codes for CASSPERNNEQFF. Variable domain in full (rest from reference TRBV7-9 and TRBJ2-1): DTGVSQNPRHKITKRGQNVTFRCDPISEHNRLYWYRQTLGQGPEFLTYFQNEAQLEKSRLLSDRFSAERPKGSFSTLEIQRTEQGDSAMYLCASSPERNNEQFFGPGTRLTVL.

This clonotype was picked up many times. This chain links TRBV7-8 with TRBJ2-7; TRBD1 matches at 9 bases. Germline V gene lookup returns CDR1 SGHVS and CDR2 FQNEAQ. The CDR3 is 17 residues long. V lost 6 bases to trimming and J lost 4 bases; unmatched junction nucleotides: 16. CDR3 sequence: CASRPSPPGTGRYEQYF. The CDR3 DNA follows: TGTGCCAGCAGACCGTCCCCTCCCGGGACAGGGAGGTACGAGCAGTACTTC.

The chain couples TRBV28 to TRBJ2-1, with no clear D. The germline V and J ends were trimmed by 5 bases and 10 bases, with 12 bases remaining between them. The CDR3 is made up of 12 amino acids. CDR1 MDHEN and CDR2 SYDVKM come from the germline V gene. The CDR3: CASSLQDREQFF. CDR3 sequence (DNA): TGTGCCAGCAGTCTCCAGGACCGAGAGCAGTTCTTC.

The genes are TRBV24-1 and TRBJ2-1; 8 bases are a match to TRBD2. V was pared by 1 base and J by 8 bases, with 6 bases of the junction left unmatched. The CDR3 loop spans 15 amino acids. Germline CDR1 is KGHDR and CDR2 is SFDVKD. In nucleotides, the CDR3 is TGTGCCACCAGTGATTTAGGAGCGGGAGTGTATGAGCAGTTCTTC. It specifies CATSDLGAGVYEQFF.

This clonotype was seen repeatedly, ten times or more. The chain is built from TRBV7-2 and TRBJ2-2; 8 bases fit TRBD1. The CDR3 runs 16 residues. The germline CDR1 and CDR2 sequences are SGHTA and FQGNSA. With 5 bases clipped from V and 6 bases from J, the junction kept 11 bases outside the gene matches. The CDR3 coding sequence is TGTGCCAGCAGCCCCGTTGGCAGGGGGCTGTCCGGGGAGCTGTTTTTT. This sequence encodes CASSPVGRGLSGELFF.

This clonotype has a count of ten or more. The chain uses TRBV12-3 or TRBV12-4 and TRBJ2-4; TRBD2 matches 13 bases. The CDR3 extends over 16 amino acids. The V gene end was trimmed by 5 bases and the J gene end by 0 bases; junction bases not matched to a gene: 1. The CDR3 region is CASSTSGRVAKNIQYF. The DNA for the CDR3 is TGTGCCAGCAGTACTAGCGGGAGGGTAGCCAAAAACATTCAGTACTTC.

This clonotype was picked up a small number of times. The chain joins TRBV28 to TRBJ2-1; a possible D gene is TRBD2 (5 bases). There are 16 residues in the CDR3. The ends were cut back, 3 bases at V and 3 bases at J, with 15 bases in the middle. The germline V gene encodes CDR1 MDHEN and CDR2 SYDVKM. Here the CDR3 reads CASSFAGLRVYNEQFF. As DNA, the CDR3 is TGTGCCAGCAGTTTCGCTGGACTCCGAGTCTACAATGAGCAGTTCTTC.

There are many counts of this clonotype. This chain connects TRBV7-8 to TRBJ2-7, with 12 bases identical to TRBD2. There are 15 residues in the CDR3. V shed 8 bases and J 7 bases; nucleotides not matched to a gene: 12. CDR1 and CDR2 from the germline V gene are SGHVS and FQNEAQ. In DNA form, the CDR3 reads TGTGCCAGCGACTCTAGCGGGAGGGCCTTGTGGGAGCAGTACGTC. Translation: CASDSSGRALWEQYV.

Many counts were recorded for this clonotype. The chain is built from TRBV7-2 and TRBJ2-7; D may be TRBD1 or TRBD2 (5 bases each). Trimming cost V 4 bases and J 7 bases, with 20 bases left between them. CDR3 length: 15 residues. Germline lookup yields CDR1 SGHTA and CDR2 FQGNSA. The CDR3: CASSSDGTVPREQYF. The DNA of the CDR3 is TGTGCCAGCAGCTCCGACGGGACGGTTCCGAGGGAGCAGTACTTC.